This TCR beta chain was identified during a study of human T cells and chemical hapten exposure. Background on the study: Researchers reported sensitizing an approximately 2 cm by approximately 2 cm upper inner arm skin site with 2% DPC.

V gave up 8 bases and J gave up 1 base; unmatched junction bases: 4. This CDR3 is 13 amino acids long. Germline CDR1 MGHDK, CDR2 SYGVNS. The library tagged individual cDNA molecules with unique molecular identifiers. TCRdb redid the calling of the RACE reads with MiXCR, one entry per CDR3 protein. In the table there are about 96,000 distinct CDR3 sequences, about 9.6% of which are singletons. Specified time point: patch test 2, 6 weeks after DPC sensitization. Treatment noted: therapeutic diphenylcyclopropenone sensitization with weekly scalp DPC. This sequence was found in a woman aged 40 to 50 with alopecia areata. Some clones in this sample may be carry-over from other donors' samples. Sample: whole blood, taken in connection with sensitization to the hapten diphenylcyclopropenone (DPC). The chain has TRBV25-1 and TRBJ2-7; TRBD1 agrees at 8 bases. DNA of the CDR3: TGTGCCAGCGGCCGACAGGGGTCCTACGAGCAGTACTTC. Encoded protein: CASGRQGSYEQYF.